This entry is about one TCR beta chain. The data were obtained in a study of glioma-infiltrating T cells after dendritic cell vaccination. TCRB CDR3 was amplified from 2 ug genomic DNA or less. The data were produced by immunoSEQ multiplex PCR, yet TCRdb's version contains in-frame clones alone and is incomplete. In the table there are fewer than 85,000 clones, under 90% of which are singletons. Sequences were derived from blood, sampled before dendritic cell vaccination. This receptor was obtained from a human donor with glioblastoma.

For the CDR3, the DNA is TGTGCCTGTGCCCTCCGGGACAGAGAAAAACTGTTTTTT. It translates to CACALRDREKLFF. The chain carries TRBV30 and TRBJ1-4; 7 bases are a match to TRBD1. V dropped 6 bases and J dropped 8; count of bases not matched to a gene: 9. The length of the CDR3 is 13 residues. Germline V gene lookup returns CDR1 GTSNPN and CDR2 SVGIG (reference sequence).